This TCR beta chain was captured by sequencing in a study of cytomegalovirus exposure and HLA in healthy donors. Whole-study results and caveats: Reports showed the classifier diagnosing cytomegalovirus status with high specificity and sensitivity. Productive status was seen about 87% or about 30% of the time for most TCR beta V segments in an earlier analysis. Apart from CMV serostatus, no immune exposure information was available. In a later analysis, TCR association rates varied by HLA locus: DRB1 most, HLA-C fewest.

As to this clone: The antigen is unknown.

In the PCR, 60 Vbeta and 13 Jbeta primers were used. Profiling relied on immunoSEQ multiplex PCR, and the TCRdb table lists in-frame clones only, not all of them. The sample holds 150,000 to 190,000 clones, roughly 75% seen once. J was trimmed by 9 bases and V by 1 base; bases with no gene match: 13. Per the germline V gene, CDR1 is SGHDT and CDR2 is YYEEEE. The CDR3 spans 16 residues. The clonotype was recovered from a man between 18 and 29 years old in good health and CMV-seronegative. The V gene is TRBV5-6, the J gene TRBJ2-1, with 7 bases aligning to TRBD2. The sequenced sample was PBMCs. CDR3: CASSLLGVAGYAEQFF. The CDR3 region has the DNA TGTGCCAGCAGCTTGTTAGGGGTAGCGGGCTACGCTGAGCAGTTCTTC.